This passage covers 15 T cell receptor beta chains from one sample sequenced in a study of regulatory T cells in long-lasting Graves disease. The time point was: newly diagnosed GD, antithyroid drugs for less than 3 months. Researchers made the TCR library from RNA that was extracted from PBMCs. According to the study, TCR beta libraries were built with iRepertoire HTBI primers and CDR3-region Arm-PCR. MiXCR, run by TCRdb on the multiplex PCR reads, gives a single entry per CDR3 protein. Of 550,000 to 650,000 distinct CDR3 sequences listed, 15% to 20% are singletons. These records were also assigned to another study, of T cells in Graves' hyperthyroidism and ophthalmopathy.

The source material was peripheral blood mononuclear cells (PBMCs), sampled at new diagnosis, from a patient treated with antithyroid drugs. These TCRs come from a man aged 18-30 years with Graves disease.

This clonotype has a handful of counts. The chain employs TRBV5-1 and TRBJ2-1; 12 bases agree with TRBD2. The V and J ends lost 4 bases and 0 bases, in that order; junction bases with no gene match: 5. Germline CDR1 reads SGHRS; CDR2 reads YFSETQ. CDR3 length: 17 amino acids. For the CDR3, the DNA is TGCGCCAGCAGCCCCGGACTAGCGGGGAGCTCCTACAATGAGCAGTTCTTC. The encoded protein is CASSPGLAGSSYNEQFF.

This clonotype was observed at least ten times. This sequence joins TRBV20-1 and TRBJ2-3; D gene unclear. The germline CDR1 and CDR2 sequences are DFQATT and SNEGSKA (reference sequence). V was cut by 5 bases and J by 6 bases, with 18 bases left in between. CDR3 size: 14 residues. CDR3 in amino acids: CSAQQIPLADTQYF. The CDR3 DNA is TGCAGTGCTCAGCAGATCCCCCTCGCGGATACGCAGTATTTT.

This clonotype was seen many times. The chain combines TRBV12-3 or TRBV12-4 with TRBJ2-3, with 9 bases identical to TRBD1. V was pared by 6 bases and J by 5 bases, with 6 bases of the junction left unmatched. The CDR3 has 14 amino acids. The CDR3 reads CASRSTGGGDTQYF. The CDR3 coding sequence is TGTGCCAGCAGGTCGACAGGGGGAGGAGATACGCAGTATTTT.

This clonotype was counted at least ten times. V gene TRBV28 combines with J gene TRBJ2-1; D unresolved. The CDR3 loop spans 15 amino acids. V was pared by 3 bases and J by 0 bases, with 9 bases between. Looked up from germline, CDR1 is MDHEN and CDR2 is SYDVKM. CDR3 bases: TGTGCCAGCAGTTTCGGGCTCGGCTCCTACAATGAGCAGTTCTTC. Protein sequence: CASSFGLGSYNEQFF.

The rearrangement joins TRBV25-1 to TRBJ2-2, with 10 bases identical to TRBD1. V was clipped by 8 bases and J by 3 bases; unmatched bases: 6. Germline V lookup: CDR1 MGHDK, CDR2 SYGVNS. The CDR3 totals 15 residues. The CDR3 loop is CASRRQGADTGELFF. The CDR3 DNA reads TGTGCCAGCCGCAGACAGGGGGCGGACACCGGGGAGCTGTTTTTT. Variable domain in full (rest from reference TRBV25-1 and TRBJ2-2): EADIYQTPRYLVIGTGKKITLECSQTMGHDKMYWYQQDPGMELHLIHYSYGVNSTEKGDLSSESTVSRIRTEHFPLTLESARPSHTSQYLCASRRQGADTGELFFGEGSRLTVL.

The J gene is TRBJ2-7, the V gene TRBV12-3 or TRBV12-4; 10 bases are a match to TRBD2. V shed 2 bases, J shed 7 bases, and the junction held 11 bases outside the gene matches. This CDR3 spans 16 amino acids. The CDR3 coding sequence is TGTGCCAGCAGTTTAACCCTAGCGGGAGTTTCGGGGGAGCAGTACTTC. This sequence encodes CASSLTLAGVSGEQYF.

The chain employs TRBV3-1 and TRBJ2-6; perhaps TRBD2 as D (6 bases). The CDR3 length is 16 residues. Trimming took 3 bases from V and 0 from J, leaving 9 bases between them. Germline lookup yields CDR1 LGHDT and CDR2 YNNKEL (reference sequence). The CDR3 sequence: CASSQGLPSGANVLTF. In DNA form, the CDR3 reads TGTGCCAGCAGCCAGGGACTGCCCTCTGGGGCCAACGTCCTGACTTTC. Looking up the rest from reference TRBV3-1 and TRBJ2-6 gives the full variable domain: DTAVSQTPKYLVTQMGNDKSIKCEQNLGHDTMYWYKQDSKKFLKIMFSYNNKELIINETVPNRFSPKSPDKAHLNLHINSLELGDSAVYFCASSQGLPSGANVLTFGAGSRLTVL.

This clonotype came up many times. The chain carries TRBV5-5 and TRBJ2-1; D gene ambiguous. CDR3 length: 15 residues. V lost 4 bases and J lost 2, with 13 bases in between. Germline V lookup: CDR1 SGHKS, CDR2 YYEKEE (reference sequence). The CDR3 here is CASSPFGQPYNEQFF. For the CDR3, the DNA is TGTGCCAGCAGCCCCTTCGGGCAGCCCTACAATGAGCAGTTCTTC.

The V gene is TRBV6-2 or TRBV6-3, the J gene TRBJ1-6, with 7 bases identical to TRBD1. Trimming at V came to 6 bases and at J to 6 bases, leaving 5 bases not matched to a gene. The CDR3 extends over 14 amino acids. Germline V gene sequence: CDR1 MNHEY, CDR2 SVGEGT. The CDR3 loop is CASRPGTANSPLHF. The DNA for the CDR3 is TGTGCCAGCAGGCCCGGGACAGCTAATTCACCCCTCCACTTT.

For this clonotype: This may be a read error: a much more frequent sequence differs by one nucleotide. This chain joins TRBV13 and TRBJ2-7; D unclear. The CDR3 has 14 residues. Trimming left V 4 bases short and J 7 bases short, with 17 bases between. Germline lookup yields CDR1 PRHDT and CDR2 FYEKMQ (reference sequence). The CDR3 loop is CASSSNSDGNEQYF. The CDR3 coding sequence is TGTGCCAGCAGCTCCAACTCGGACGGTAATGAGCAGTACTTC.

This clonotype was counted a few times. The gene calls are TRBV7-6 and TRBJ2-3; D may match TRBD1 or TRBD2 (5 bases each). Trimming pared 0 bases from V and 2 bases from J, leaving 6 bases between. The CDR3 has 14 amino acids. Germline loops: CDR1 SGHVS, CDR2 FNYEAQ. CDR3 loop: CASSLAGPTDTQYF. DNA for the CDR3: TGTGCCAGCAGCTTAGCGGGACCCACAGATACGCAGTATTTT.

The V call is TRBV6-5, the J call TRBJ2-1; D gene ambiguous. V lost 3 bases and J 0 bases, leaving 15 bases between the germline ends. Germline-derived CDR1 and CDR2 are MNHEY and SVGAGI. CDR3 length: 17 amino acids. CDR3 DNA: TGTGCCAGCAGTTATCCTCGGATAGCTAGCTCCTACAATGAGCAGTTCTTC. This translates into CASSYPRIASSYNEQFF.

This clonotype was observed a few times. This sequence joins TRBV20-1 and TRBJ2-5; the match to TRBD2 covers 7 bases. Germline values: CDR1 DFQATT, CDR2 SNEGSKA (reference sequence). The CDR3 length is 15 residues. V lost 0 bases to trimming and J lost 3 bases; unmatched junction nucleotides: 7. The CDR3 DNA follows: TGCAGTGCTAGAGATCTAGCGGCCGTTGAAGAGACCCAGTACTTC. Its protein is CSARDLAAVEETQYF.

This clonotype has a count of ten or more. V usage is TRBV12-3 or TRBV12-4 and J usage is TRBJ2-7, with 8 bases matching TRBD2. V lost 5 bases, J lost 5 bases, and 11 bases stayed unmatched. This CDR3 region has 15 residues. CDR3 DNA: TGTGCCAGCAGTCGGGGGGGCGGGAGAGCGGACGAGCAGTACTTC. This encodes CASSRGGGRADEQYF.

V is TRBV14 and J is TRBJ1-1; no firm D call. Trimming cost V 4 bases and J 3 bases, with 12 bases left between them. The CDR3 is made up of 14 amino acids. CDR1 and CDR2 from the germline V gene are SGHDN and FVKESK. The DNA for the CDR3 is TGTGCCAGCAGCCCCAGGTGGCGCGACACTGAAGCTTTCTTT. Translation gives CASSPRWRDTEAFF.